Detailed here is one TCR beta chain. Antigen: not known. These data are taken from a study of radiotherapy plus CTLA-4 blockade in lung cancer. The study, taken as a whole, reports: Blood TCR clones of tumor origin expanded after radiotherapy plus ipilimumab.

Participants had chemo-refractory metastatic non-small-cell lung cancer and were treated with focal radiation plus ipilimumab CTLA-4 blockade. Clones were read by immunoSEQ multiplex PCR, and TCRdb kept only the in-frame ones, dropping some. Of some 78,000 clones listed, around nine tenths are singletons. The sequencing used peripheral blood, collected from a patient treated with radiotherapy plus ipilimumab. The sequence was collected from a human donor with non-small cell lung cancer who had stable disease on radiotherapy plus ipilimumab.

CDR3 DNA: TGTGCCAGCAGCTTAACTAGGGTCCCTGGAAACACCATATATTTT. Translation: CASSLTRVPGNTIYF. The chain recombines TRBV7-8 with TRBJ1-3; D is uncertain. Trimming pared 2 bases from V and 2 bases from J, leaving 10 bases between. The CDR3 has 15 amino acids. From germline, CDR1 is SGHVS and CDR2 FQNEAQ. The full variable domain, completed using reference TRBV7-8 and TRBJ1-3, is GAGVSQSPRYKVAKRGQDVALRCDPISGHVSLFWYQQALGQGPEFLTYFQNEAQLDKSGLPSDRFFAERPEGSVSTLKIQRTQQEDSAVYLCASSLTRVPGNTIYFGEGSWLTVV.